Sequencing of this TCR beta chain was carried out in a study of T cell responses to AZD1222 COVID-19 vaccine. General study findings and limits: Every sample of the repertoires postdated the peak T cell response.

This table comes from immunoSEQ multiplex PCR, and its TCRdb copy is limited to in-frame clones, with some not included. The sample records more than 95,000 clones, around nine tenths being singletons. As regards this clone: The antigen is undetermined.

This clonotype originated in an adult who received the AZD1222 COVID-19 vaccine. The starting material was peripheral blood, obtained 28 days after the second AZD1222 dose.

The chain's CDR3 is CASSSGQGSNTEAFF. The CDR3 DNA reads as TGTGCCAGCAGTTCGGGACAGGGATCGAACACTGAAGCTTTCTTT. This chain links TRBV6-5 with TRBJ1-1; TRBD1 agrees at 9 bases. The CDR3 spans 15 residues. Germline V gene lookup returns CDR1 MNHEY and CDR2 SVGAGI. Trimming at V came to 4 bases and at J to 1 base, leaving 4 bases not matched to a gene.